These 4 T cell receptor beta chains originate from one sample sequenced in a study of regulatory T cells in long-lasting Graves disease. Time point indicated: persistent/refractory GD, antithyroid drugs over 5 years with positive TRAb. With RNA extracted from PBMCs as input, the TCR library was made. Arm-PCR of CDR3 regions and iRepertoire HTBI primers were used to build TCR beta libraries. TCRdb re-analysed the multiplex PCR reads in MiXCR, keeping a single row per CDR3 protein. The sample holds around 400,000 distinct CDR3 sequences, under 25% seen once. The sample consisted of peripheral blood mononuclear cells (PBMCs), taken when the disease was refractory, from a patient treated with antithyroid drugs. All receptors derive from a female donor with Graves disease.

As regards this clonotype: At one end the junction does not follow the germline gene, possibly because of a read error. V and J are TRBV5-8 and TRBJ2-6; no clear D gene. CDR3 length: 16 amino acids. Germline lookup yields CDR1 SGHTS and CDR2 YDEGEE. CDR3 region: CASSLVGSSGTNVLTF. CDR3 bases: TGTGCCAGCAGCTTGGTGGGAAGCTCTGGGACCAACGTCCTGACTTTC.

In regard to this clonotype: A read error may explain this, as a much larger clone is one base away. This sequence joins TRBV5-6 and TRBJ2-7; perhaps TRBD1 as D (5 bases). V was pared by 0 bases and J by 2 bases, with 6 bases between. This CDR3 is built from 13 residues. Germline V gene sequence: CDR1 SGHDT, CDR2 YYEEEE. In DNA form, the CDR3 reads TGTGCCAGCAGCTTGGCCAGGGCCTACGAGCAGTACTTC. Residues: CASSLARAYEQYF. Complete variable domain (other parts from reference TRBV5-6 and TRBJ2-7): DAGVTQSPTHLIKTRGQQVTLRCSPKSGHDTVSWYQQALGQGPQFIFQYYEEEERQRGNFPDRFSGHQFPNYSSELNVNALLLGDSALYLCASSLARAYEQYFGPGTRLTVT.

The chain is built from TRBV4-1 and TRBJ1-1, with D uncertain. This CDR3 has 14 residues. V lost 1 base to trimming and J lost 5 bases, with 11 bases between them. CDR1 and CDR2 (germline): MGHRA, YSYEKL. CDR3 nucleotide sequence: TGCGCCAGCAGCCAAGTACCCATTGGGACTGAAGCTTTCTTT. As protein: CASSQVPIGTEAFF.

The chain recombines TRBV3-1 with TRBJ1-1, with D uncertain. Germline-derived CDR1 and CDR2 are LGHDT and YNNKEL (reference sequence). The CDR3 spans 15 residues. The V and J ends lost 0 bases and 0 bases respectively, with 8 bases between them. CDR3 in amino acids: CASSQESLMNTEAFF. The CDR3 DNA follows: TGTGCCAGCAGCCAAGAGTCATTAATGAACACTGAAGCTTTCTTT.